This entry lists 3 T cell receptor beta chains sequenced from one sample in a study of siplizumab effects on memory and regulatory T cells. Assay used: immunoSEQ multiplex PCR; TCRdb lists only in-frame clones, some missing. This sample has 80,000 to 130,000 clones, with around 94% found just once. Sequences were obtained from Tregs sorted from blood. These TCRs come from a human donor in good health.

This chain joins TRBV5-4 and TRBJ2-5; 15 positions match TRBD2. Per germline, CDR1 SGHNT and CDR2 YYREEE (reference sequence). V shed 4 bases, J shed 2 bases, and the junction held 6 bases outside the gene matches. The CDR3 length is 17 residues. CDR3 nucleotide sequence: TGTGCCAGCAGCACCGGACTAGCGGGAGGGGGGCAAGAGACCCAGTACTTC. It codes for CASSTGLAGGGQETQYF.

The chain recombines TRBV28 with TRBJ1-2, with TRBD1 as a possible D gene (5 bases). Deletions cut 6 bases from V and 0 bases from J, with 14 bases between. CDR3 size: 15 residues. From germline, CDR1 is MDHEN and CDR2 SYDVKM. This chain's CDR3 is CASSSPGEANYGYTF. In DNA, the CDR3 is TGTGCCAGCAGCAGTCCGGGGGAAGCTAACTATGGCTACACCTTC.

V gene TRBV19 combines with J gene TRBJ1-4; D is perhaps TRBD1 (5 bases). Trimming pared 0 bases from V and 10 bases from J, leaving 9 bases between. The germline V gene encodes CDR1 LNHDA and CDR2 SQIVND (reference sequence). This CDR3 contains 13 residues. The CDR3 sequence: CASSIDLTAKLFF. CDR3 DNA: TGTGCCAGTAGTATAGATCTGACAGCAAAACTGTTTTTT.